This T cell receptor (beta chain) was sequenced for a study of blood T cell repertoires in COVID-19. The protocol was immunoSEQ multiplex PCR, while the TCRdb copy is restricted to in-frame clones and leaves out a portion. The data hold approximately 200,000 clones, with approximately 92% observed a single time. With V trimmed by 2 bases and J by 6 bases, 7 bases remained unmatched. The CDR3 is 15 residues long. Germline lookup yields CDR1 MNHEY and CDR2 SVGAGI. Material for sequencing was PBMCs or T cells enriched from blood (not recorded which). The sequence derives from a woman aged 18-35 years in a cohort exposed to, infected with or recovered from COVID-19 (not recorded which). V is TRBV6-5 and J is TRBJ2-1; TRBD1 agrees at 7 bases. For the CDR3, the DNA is TGTGCCAGCAGTTACGAACAGGGGATTGCCAATGAGCAGTTCTTC. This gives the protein CASSYEQGIANEQFF.